This T cell receptor beta chain is from a study of control samples from healthy donors and cancer patients. Trimming at V came to 6 bases and at J to 8 bases, leaving 4 bases not matched to a gene. The CDR3 has 13 residues. From germline, CDR1 is SNHLY and CDR2 FYNNEI. Sequenced by immunoSEQ multiplex PCR; TCRdb stores in-frame clones only, minus some. The repertoire holds some 120,000 clones, with over 75% as singletons. Sequencing used blood. This rearrangement joins TRBV2 to TRBJ1-4, with 9 bases fitting TRBD1. The sequence was collected from a man aged 18 to 35 in good health. Written as DNA, the CDR3 is TGTGCCAGCAGGGGACAGGGAGTCGAAAAACTGTTTTTT. Translation: CASRGQGVEKLFF.